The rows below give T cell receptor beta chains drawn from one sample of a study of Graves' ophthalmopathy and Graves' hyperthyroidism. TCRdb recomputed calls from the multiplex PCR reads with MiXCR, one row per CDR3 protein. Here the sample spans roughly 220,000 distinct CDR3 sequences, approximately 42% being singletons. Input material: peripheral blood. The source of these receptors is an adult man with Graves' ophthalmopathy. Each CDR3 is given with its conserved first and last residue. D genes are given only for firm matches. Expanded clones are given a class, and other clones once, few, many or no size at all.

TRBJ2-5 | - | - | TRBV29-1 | TGCAGCGGGAGGCACTCTAATGAAGAGACCCAGTACTTC | CSGRHSNEETQYF
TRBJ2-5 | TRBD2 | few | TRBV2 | TGTGCCAGCAGTACTAGCGGGAGGGCCCTCGAGACCCAGTACTTC | CASSTSGRALETQYF
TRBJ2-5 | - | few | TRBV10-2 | TGCGCCAGCCAGCGGACTCGTGGGGAGACCCAGTACTTC | CASQRTRGETQYF
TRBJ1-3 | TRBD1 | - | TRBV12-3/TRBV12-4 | TGTGCCAGCACCCATAAGGGGACAGGGGGGTCTGGAAACACCATATATTTT | CASTHKGTGGSGNTIYF
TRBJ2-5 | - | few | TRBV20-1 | TGCAGTGCTAGTGCAGGAAACGGGAAGACCCAGTACTTC | CSASAGNGKTQYF
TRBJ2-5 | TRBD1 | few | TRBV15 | TGTGCCACCAGCAGAGATTCGGGTACAGGGGGACTGGAGACCCAGTACTTC | CATSRDSGTGGLETQYF
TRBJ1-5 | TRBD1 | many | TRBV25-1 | TGTGCCAGCAGTGGAACAGGGGGACAGCCCCAGCATTTT | CASSGTGGQPQHF
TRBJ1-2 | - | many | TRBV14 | TGTGCCAGCAGCCAACAGGAGGTTGATGGCTACACCTTC | CASSQQEVDGYTF
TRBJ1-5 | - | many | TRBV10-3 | TGTGCCATCAGCGGAGGTCAGGGTGGAGGTAGCAATCAGCCCCAGCATTTT | CAISGGQGGGSNQPQHF
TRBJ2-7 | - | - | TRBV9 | TGTGCCAGCAGCCCTTCCCCCGAGAGGTGGGACGAGCAGTACTTC | CASSPSPERWDEQYF
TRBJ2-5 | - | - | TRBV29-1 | TGCAGCGCTCAGGGGAGAGGGGAGACCCAGTACTTC | CSAQGRGETQYF
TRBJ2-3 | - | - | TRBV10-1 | TGCGCCAGGATGACTTGCACAGATACGCAGTATTTT | CARMTCTDTQYF
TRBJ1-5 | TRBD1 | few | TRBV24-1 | TGTGCCACCAGTGATCGGACAGGTTATAGCAATCAGCCCCAGCATTTT | CATSDRTGYSNQPQHF
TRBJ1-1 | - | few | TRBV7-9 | TGTGCCAGCAGCTTAGACAGGGCATACACTGAAGCTTTCTTT | CASSLDRAYTEAFF
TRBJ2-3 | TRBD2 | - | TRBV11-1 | TGTGCCAGCAGCTTAGTACCTAGCGGGACCACAGATACGCAGTATTTT | CASSLVPSGTTDTQYF
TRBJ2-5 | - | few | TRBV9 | TGTGCCAGCAGTTACAGTCTGACAGAGATGGAAGAGACCCAGTACTTC | CASSYSLTEMEETQYF
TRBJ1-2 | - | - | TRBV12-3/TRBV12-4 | TGTGCCAGCAGTTACCATTCGTCAGGCTTTGGCTACACCTTC | CASSYHSSGFGYTF
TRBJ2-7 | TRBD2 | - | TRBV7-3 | TGTGCCAGCAGCCCGGGACTAGCGGGCGAGCAGTACTTC | CASSPGLAGEQYF
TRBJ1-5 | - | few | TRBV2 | TGTGCCAGCAGTCGACAGTTAGGTCAGCCCCAGCATTTT | CASSRQLGQPQHF
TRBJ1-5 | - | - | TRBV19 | TGTGCCAGTTCTCCGGGGGCAGGTCAGCCCCAGCATTTT | CASSPGAGQPQHF